This T cell receptor beta chain was found in a study of blood T cells in healthy people across ages. General observations from the study: For the donors, CMV status was unknown and possibly confounded expanded clonotype changes.

Germline trimming cut 6 bases from V and 6 bases from J; bases unmatched to any gene: 14. CDR3 size: 16 residues. This clonotype has more than one count but fewer than ten. Its antigen is currently unknown. The use of a sample-barcoded 5' primer and a J-beta primer mix characterized a second PCR of about 6 to 12 cycles. Using its own MiXCR run on the 5' RACE reads, TCRdb lists one record per CDR3 protein. The sample records some 750,000 distinct CDR3 sequences, roughly 20% being singletons. The clonotype comes from a man between 65 and 85 years old in good health. The chain links TRBV12-3 or TRBV12-4 to TRBJ2-7; 10 nucleotides match TRBD1. The sample was blood. CDR3 in DNA: TGTGCCAGCAGCACGTACCGGGACAGGGGATTTATCGAGCAGTACTTC. This gives the protein CASSTYRDRGFIEQYF.